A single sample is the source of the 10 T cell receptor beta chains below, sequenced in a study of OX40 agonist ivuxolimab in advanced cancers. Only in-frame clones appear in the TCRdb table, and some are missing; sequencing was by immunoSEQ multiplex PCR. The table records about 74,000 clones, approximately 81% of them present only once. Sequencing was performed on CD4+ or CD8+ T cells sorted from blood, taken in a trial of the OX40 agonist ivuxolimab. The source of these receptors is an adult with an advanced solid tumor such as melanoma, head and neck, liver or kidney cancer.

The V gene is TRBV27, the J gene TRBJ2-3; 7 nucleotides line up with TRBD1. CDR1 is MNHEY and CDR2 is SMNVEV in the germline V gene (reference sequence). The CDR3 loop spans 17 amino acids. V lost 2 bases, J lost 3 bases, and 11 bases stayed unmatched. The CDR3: CASSLLRDSRATDTQYF. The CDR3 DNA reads TGTGCCAGCAGTTTACTCCGGGACAGTCGTGCGACAGATACGCAGTATTTT.

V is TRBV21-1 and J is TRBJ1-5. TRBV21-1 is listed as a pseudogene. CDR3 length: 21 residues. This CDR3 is CASSKMLMGGRPRVGIQPQHF. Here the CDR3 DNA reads TGTGCCAGCAGCAAAATGTTAATGGGGGGCAGGCCGAGGGTGGGGATTCAGCCCCAGCATTTT.

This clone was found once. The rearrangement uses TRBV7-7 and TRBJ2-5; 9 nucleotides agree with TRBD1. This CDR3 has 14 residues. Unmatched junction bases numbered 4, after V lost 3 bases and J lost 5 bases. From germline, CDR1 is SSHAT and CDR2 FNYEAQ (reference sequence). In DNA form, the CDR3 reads TGTGCCAGCAGCTTGGACAGGGGTGGGGAGACCCAGTACTTC. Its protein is CASSLDRGGETQYF.

Written as DNA, the CDR3 is TGTGCCAGCAGCGACTTGTACGATCACAATGAGCAGTTCTTC. Its protein is CASSDLYDHNEQFF. The chain has TRBV2 and TRBJ2-1, with D unclear. Germline-derived CDR1 and CDR2 are SNHLY and FYNNEI. There are 14 residues in the CDR3. V lost 6 bases and J 5 bases, leaving 14 bases between the germline ends.

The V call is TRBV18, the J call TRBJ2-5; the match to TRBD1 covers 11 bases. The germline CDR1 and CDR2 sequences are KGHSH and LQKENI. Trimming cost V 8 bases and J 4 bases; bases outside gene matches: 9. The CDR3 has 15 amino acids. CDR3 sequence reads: CASASRTGGRETQYF. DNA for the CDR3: TGTGCCAGCGCCTCACGGACAGGGGGCAGAGAGACCCAGTACTTC.

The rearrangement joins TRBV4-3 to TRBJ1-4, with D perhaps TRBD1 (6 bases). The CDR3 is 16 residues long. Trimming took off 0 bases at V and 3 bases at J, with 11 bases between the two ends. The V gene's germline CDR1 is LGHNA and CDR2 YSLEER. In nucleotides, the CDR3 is TGCGCCAGCAGCCAAGATGGAAGGGGGGCTAATGAAAAACTGTTTTTT. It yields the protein CASSQDGRGANEKLFF.

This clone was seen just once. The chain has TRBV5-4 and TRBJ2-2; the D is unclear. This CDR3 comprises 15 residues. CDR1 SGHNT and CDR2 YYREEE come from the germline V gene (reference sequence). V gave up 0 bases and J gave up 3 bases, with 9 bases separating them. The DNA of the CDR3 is TGTGCCAGCAGCTTGGATCAAAGGGACACCGGGGAGCTGTTTTTT. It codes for CASSLDQRDTGELFF.

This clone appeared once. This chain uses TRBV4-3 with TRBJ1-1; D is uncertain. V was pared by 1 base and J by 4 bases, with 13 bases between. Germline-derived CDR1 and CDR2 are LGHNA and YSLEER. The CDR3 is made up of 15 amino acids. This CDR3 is CASSQAIGPSTEAFF. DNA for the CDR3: TGCGCCAGCAGCCAAGCGATAGGCCCGAGCACTGAAGCTTTCTTT.

DNA of the CDR3: TGTGCCAGCAGTTTGACAGGGGGGAACTACGAGCAGTACTTC. Protein product: CASSLTGGNYEQYF. This chain connects TRBV27 to TRBJ2-7, with 9 positions matching TRBD1. The V gene's germline CDR1 is MNHEY and CDR2 SMNVEV (reference sequence). The length of the CDR3 is 14 residues. The trim removed 3 bases at V and 3 bases at J, leaving 3 bases unmatched.

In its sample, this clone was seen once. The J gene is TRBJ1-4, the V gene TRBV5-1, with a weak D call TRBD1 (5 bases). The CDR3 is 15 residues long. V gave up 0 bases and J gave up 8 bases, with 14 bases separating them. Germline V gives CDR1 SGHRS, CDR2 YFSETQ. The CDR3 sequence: CASSLAGYAGEKLFF. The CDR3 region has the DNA TGCGCCAGCAGCTTGGCCGGCTACGCAGGGGAAAAACTGTTTTTT. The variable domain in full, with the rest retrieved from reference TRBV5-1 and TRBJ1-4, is KAGVTQTPRYLIKTRGQQVTLSCSPISGHRSVSWYQQTPGQGLQFLFEYFSETQRNKGNFPGRFSGRQFSNSRSEMNVSTLELGDSALYLCASSLAGYAGEKLFFGSGTQLSVL.